Listed here is a single TCR beta chain. Its antigen is unknown. Autoimmune disease history or systemic immunosuppression was exclusionary. This entry comes from a study of OX40 agonist ivuxolimab in advanced cancers. Study information: Patients' therapy was ivuxolimab, an antibody that acts as an agonist of OX40 (CD134). The dose-escalation group included hepatocellular carcinoma, melanoma, renal cell carcinoma and head and neck cancer. Study-wide findings and caveats: CD4+ and CD8+ T cells in blood underwent clonal expansion by week 6 at 0.1 to 3.0 mg/kg.

This table comes from immunoSEQ multiplex PCR, and its TCRdb copy is limited to in-frame clones, with some not included. The table includes about 50,000 clones, 85% to 90% detected once. This sequence originates from an adult with an advanced solid tumor such as melanoma, head and neck, liver or kidney cancer. This material consisted of CD4+ or CD8+ T cells sorted from blood, taken in a trial of the OX40 agonist ivuxolimab.

This CDR3 is CASSDLAGRVYNEQFF. Here the CDR3 DNA reads TGTGCCAGCAGTGACTTGGCAGGGAGGGTTTACAATGAGCAGTTCTTC. V usage is TRBV6-1 and J usage is TRBJ2-1, with 7 bases aligning to TRBD2. Trimming took 3 bases from V and 4 from J; bases not matched to a gene: 9. Germline V gene sequence: CDR1 MNHNS, CDR2 SASEGT. CDR3 length equals 16 residues.